The 8 T cell receptor beta chains below all came from one sample that was sequenced in a study of cytomegalovirus exposure and HLA in healthy donors. The PCR ran on 60 Vbeta and 13 Jbeta primers. The table came from immunoSEQ multiplex PCR; TCRdb's copy has only in-frame clones and leaves some out. The table has around 87,000 clones, roughly 70% seen once. What was sequenced was PBMCs. All receptors derive from a man aged 40-49 years in good health and CMV-seronegative.

V is TRBV7-3 and J is TRBJ2-1, with 7 bases matching TRBD2. CDR3 length: 14 residues. The germline V gene has CDR1 SGHTA and CDR2 FQGTGA. After removal of 5 bases from V and 6 bases from J, the junction contained 7 bases not matched to a gene. CDR3 DNA sequence: TGTGCCAGCAGCACCGGGACTACCCTCAATGAGCAGTTCTTC. Translating gives CASSTGTTLNEQFF.

The rearrangement links TRBV27 to TRBJ2-3; the match to TRBD2 covers 14 bases. CDR1 is MNHEY, CDR2 SMNVEV, per germline (reference sequence). V gave up 2 bases and J gave up 1 base; unmatched junction bases: 11. The CDR3 length is 20 residues. The CDR3 DNA is TGTGCCAGCAGTTTACGGGGACCGGGACTAGCGGGGGTTGGCACAGATACGCAGTATTTT. It is translated as CASSLRGPGLAGVGTDTQYF.

The rearrangement joins TRBV28 to TRBJ1-5; D ambiguous. CDR1 is MDHEN and CDR2 is SYDVKM in the germline V gene. The CDR3 consists of 12 residues. Deletions cut 6 bases from V and 0 bases from J, with 3 bases between. CDR3 coding DNA: TGTGCCAGCAGGTATAGCAATCAGCCCCAGCATTTT. Protein: CASRYSNQPQHF.

This chain joins TRBV7-6 and TRBJ1-1; 11 nucleotides match TRBD1. This CDR3 contains 18 residues. V shed 5 bases, J shed 2 bases, and the junction held 13 bases outside the gene matches. CDR1 and CDR2 (germline): SGHVS, FNYEAQ. The CDR3 nucleotides are TGTGCCAGCAGCCTCCATTACGGACAGGGGGCACACAACACTGAAGCTTTCTTT. It specifies CASSLHYGQGAHNTEAFF.

The rearrangement joins TRBV6-1 to TRBJ2-4, with TRBD2 identical over 10 bases. Germline CDR1 is MNHNS and CDR2 is SASEGT. With V trimmed by 2 bases and J by 9 bases, 10 bases remained unmatched. The CDR3 spans 16 residues. The chain's CDR3 is CASSESGGGGGAIQYF. The DNA of the CDR3 is TGTGCCAGCAGTGAAAGCGGGGGGGGCGGGGGAGCCATTCAGTACTTC.

This clone was seen a handful of times. The V and J genes are TRBV30 and TRBJ2-5; TRBD1 agrees at 8 bases. Germline values: CDR1 GTSNPN, CDR2 SVGIG (reference sequence). This CDR3 has 15 residues. Trimming cost V 8 bases and J 4 bases; bases outside gene matches: 15. CDR3 in amino acids: CATLPPQGARETQYF. DNA for the CDR3: TGTGCCACCCTCCCGCCCCAGGGGGCGCGAGAGACCCAGTACTTC. Full variable domain (missing parts from reference TRBV30 and TRBJ2-5): SQTIHQWPATLVQPVGSPLSLECTVEGTSNPNLYWYRQAAGRGLQLLFYSVGIGQISSEVPQNLSASRPQDRQFILSSKKLLLSDSGFYLCATLPPQGARETQYFGPGTRLLVL.

V and J are TRBV9 and TRBJ2-7, with 12 bases that match TRBD1. The CDR3 has 14 residues. CDR1 is SGDLS, CDR2 YYNGEE, per germline. V dropped 0 bases and J dropped 6; count of bases not matched to a gene: 1. DNA of the CDR3: TGTGCCAGCAGCGTAGGGGACAGGGGGCCCGAGCAGTACTTC. Translation: CASSVGDRGPEQYF.

The chain employs TRBV7-9 and TRBJ1-3; no firm D call. Trimming pared 0 bases from V and 9 bases from J, leaving 9 bases between. Germline V CDR1 and CDR2: SEHNR, FQNEAQ (reference sequence). The CDR3 covers 13 residues. The CDR3 coding sequence is TGTGCCAGCAGCTTAGCAGTGGAGGGCACCATATATTTT. It yields the protein CASSLAVEGTIYF.